This TCR beta chain was retrieved from a study of blood T cell repertoires in COVID-19. The CDR3 has 18 amino acids. The V segment lost 5 bases and the J segment 2 bases; nucleotides outside the gene matches: 12. CDR1 is MNHNY, CDR2 SVGAGI, per germline (reference sequence). The data were produced by immunoSEQ multiplex PCR, yet TCRdb's version contains in-frame clones alone and is incomplete. The sample yields approximately 170,000 clones, around four fifths seen once. V usage is TRBV6-6 and J usage is TRBJ2-1; 10 positions agree with TRBD2. The sample was peripheral blood. The TCR was taken from a man in his 70s who had recovered from COVID-19. CDR3 amino acids: CASSLNLLAGGTYNEQFF. The DNA of the CDR3 is TGTGCCAGCAGTCTCAATCTCTTAGCGGGAGGCACCTACAATGAGCAGTTCTTC.